The 15 T cell receptor beta chains below were found in one sample sequenced in a study of blood T cell repertoires in COVID-19. Assay used: immunoSEQ multiplex PCR; TCRdb lists only in-frame clones, some missing. The sample shows 180,000 or so clones, roughly nine tenths of them seen only once. Sequenced: PBMCs or T cells enriched from blood (not recorded which). The receptors originated from a woman aged 40 to 55 with acute COVID-19.

The chain joins TRBV2 to TRBJ2-7, with D possibly TRBD1 on 7 matching bases. The CDR3 is made up of 13 amino acids. The germline CDR1 and CDR2 sequences are SNHLY and FYNNEI. The ends were cut back, 0 bases at V and 6 bases at J, with 9 bases in the middle. CDR3 protein: CASSEAQGGEQYF. The CDR3 DNA is TGTGCCAGCAGTGAAGCGCAGGGGGGCGAGCAGTACTTC.

This chain uses TRBV9 with TRBJ1-2; 7 nucleotides align to TRBD1. CDR3 length: 13 residues. With 1 base clipped from V and 3 bases from J, the junction kept 0 bases outside the gene matches. CDR1 and CDR2 from the germline V gene are SGDLS and YYNGEE. In DNA form, the CDR3 reads TGTGCCAGCAGCGTAACAGGGGACTATGGCTACACCTTC. Protein sequence: CASSVTGDYGYTF. The whole variable domain, filled in from reference TRBV9 and TRBJ1-2, reads DSGVTQTPKHLITATGQRVTLRCSPRSGDLSVYWYQQSLDQGLQFLIQYYNGEERAKGNILERFSAQQFPDLHSELNLSSLELGDSALYFCASSVTGDYGYTFGSGTRLTVV.

The chain has TRBV18 and TRBJ1-6; D is perhaps TRBD1 (6 bases). The ends were cut back, 2 bases at V and 7 bases at J, with 12 bases in the middle. The CDR3 consists of 15 residues. CDR1 is KGHSH, CDR2 LQKENI, per germline. CDR3 loop: CASSPGAGANSPLHF. The CDR3 nucleotides read TGTGCCAGCTCACCAGGGGCAGGGGCAAATTCACCCCTCCACTTT.

J is TRBJ1-3 and V is TRBV7-9; D unresolved. Germline V lookup: CDR1 SEHNR, CDR2 FQNEAQ (reference sequence). This CDR3 contains 14 residues. V was trimmed by 5 bases and J by 0 bases, leaving 8 bases between them. CDR3 residues: CASSVGDSGNTIYF. The CDR3 DNA sequence: TGTGCCAGCAGCGTCGGGGACTCTGGAAACACCATATATTTT.

This clone has a single count. This rearrangement joins TRBV10-3 to TRBJ1-5; tentative D call: TRBD1 (5 bases). CDR1 ENHRY and CDR2 SYGVKD come from the germline V gene. The V gene lost 0 bases and the J gene lost 3 bases, with 15 bases spanning the gap. This CDR3 comprises 17 residues. The DNA of the CDR3 is TGTGCCATCAGTGAGTCGATGGTGGCAGGGTACAATCAGCCCCAGCATTTT. Protein: CAISESMVAGYNQPQHF.

The rearrangement uses TRBV7-9 and TRBJ1-2; TRBD1 matches at 7 bases. From germline, CDR1 is SEHNR and CDR2 FQNEAQ (reference sequence). V lost 7 bases and J lost 7; bases outside the gene matches: 18. The CDR3 spans 16 residues. The CDR3 here is CASTMGPGGLMAGYTF. CDR3 nucleotide sequence: TGTGCCAGCACGATGGGGCCAGGGGGACTGATGGCTGGCTACACCTTC.

This sequence joins TRBV7-8 and TRBJ2-7; 11 bases fit TRBD2. CDR1 and CDR2 (germline): SGHVS, FQNEAQ. The V and J ends lost 2 bases and 7 bases, in that order; junction bases with no gene match: 13. This CDR3 has 17 residues. CDR3 sequence (DNA): TGTGCCAGCAGCTTATCACGAGGGCTAGCGGGAGGCCTGGAGCAGTACTTC. Protein product: CASSLSRGLAGGLEQYF.

The chain recombines TRBV3-1 (or the pseudogene TRBV3-2) with TRBJ2-5, with 14 bases aligning to TRBD2. Unmatched junction bases numbered 6, after V lost 1 base and J lost 5 bases. Germline V lookup: CDR1 LGHDT, CDR2 YNNKEL (reference sequence). The CDR3 has 17 amino acids. DNA for the CDR3: TGTGCCAGCAGCCAAGGAGGACTAGCGGGAGGAGGCGAGACCCAGTACTTC. It codes for CASSQGGLAGGGETQYF.

The chain has TRBV3-1 (or the pseudogene TRBV3-2) and TRBJ1-2; D is possibly TRBD1 (5 bases). Trimming cost V 4 bases and J 8 bases, with 20 bases left between them. CDR1 is LGHDT, CDR2 YNNKEL, per germline (reference sequence). This CDR3 has 15 amino acids. The CDR3 is CASSPPVSSWGGYTF. The CDR3 DNA follows: TGTGCCAGCAGCCCCCCAGTCTCGAGCTGGGGCGGCTACACCTTC.

This clone appeared once. The J gene is TRBJ1-2, the V gene TRBV19; D is ambiguous. The CDR3 is made up of 13 amino acids. V lost 9 bases to trimming and J lost 4 bases, with 15 bases between them. From germline, CDR1 is LNHDA and CDR2 SQIVND (reference sequence). CDR3 protein: CASRTLEGYGYTF. The DNA for the CDR3 is TGTGCCAGCCGGACTCTAGAGGGCTATGGCTACACCTTC.

The chain has TRBV11-2 and TRBJ2-2; the match to TRBD2 covers 7 bases. The CDR3 covers 15 residues. Germline V CDR1 and CDR2: SGHAT, FQNNGV. V dropped 5 bases and J dropped 1; count of bases not matched to a gene: 4. The CDR3 coding sequence is TGTGCCAGCAGCGCCATAGCGGGGAACACCGGGGAGCTGTTTTTT. Amino acids: CASSAIAGNTGELFF.

V is TRBV5-1 and J is TRBJ1-1, with a weak D call TRBD1 (5 bases). Deletions cut 6 bases from V and 0 bases from J, with 9 bases between. There are 13 residues in the CDR3. Germline-derived CDR1 and CDR2 are SGHRS and YFSETQ. CDR3 in amino acids: CASTAGVNTEAFF. CDR3 sequence (DNA): TGCGCCAGCACCGCGGGGGTGAACACTGAAGCTTTCTTT.

The CDR3 sequence is CASSLGVGARTGELFF. Here the CDR3 DNA reads TGTGCCAGCAGCTTAGGGGTGGGGGCTCGCACCGGGGAGCTGTTTTTT. This sequence joins TRBV7-7 and TRBJ2-2; D possibly corresponds to TRBD1 (6 bases). From germline, CDR1 is SSHAT and CDR2 FNYEAQ (reference sequence). This CDR3 region has 16 residues. V was pared by 1 base and J by 4 bases, with 13 bases between.

The rearrangement joins TRBV28 to TRBJ2-7, with a possible D match to TRBD2 (6 bases). Looked up from germline, CDR1 is MDHEN and CDR2 is SYDVKM. Trimming stripped 2 bases from V and 0 bases from J, with 14 bases between. This CDR3 spans 16 amino acids. The CDR3 is CASSLGAGMSSYEQYF. DNA of the CDR3: TGTGCCAGCAGTTTAGGGGCGGGAATGAGCTCCTACGAGCAGTACTTC.

V gene TRBV4-1 combines with J gene TRBJ1-1, with TRBD1 matching over 9 bases. This CDR3 is built from 16 residues. Germline assignment: CDR1 MGHRA and CDR2 YSYEKL. Trimming at V came to 2 bases and at J to 6 bases, leaving 10 bases not matched to a gene. The CDR3 region is CASSQTSTGGMAEAFF. CDR3 coding DNA: TGCGCCAGCAGCCAAACCTCTACAGGGGGCATGGCTGAAGCTTTCTTT.